What follows are 14 T cell receptor beta chains derived from one specimen sequenced in a study of cytomegalovirus exposure and HLA in healthy donors. With 60 Vbeta and 13 Jbeta primers, the PCR was carried out. TCRdb's copy holds only in-frame clones and misses some; the assay was immunoSEQ multiplex PCR. Of about 100,000 clones in the sample, about 75% were seen once. The specimen was PBMCs. All receptors derive from a man aged 45-65 years in good health and CMV-seronegative.

This clone occurred a few times. The chain couples TRBV19 to TRBJ1-4; D may be TRBD1 (5 bases). Trimming left V 2 bases short and J 6 bases short, with 13 bases between. This CDR3 has 15 residues. CDR1 and CDR2 from the germline V gene are LNHDA and SQIVND (reference sequence). CDR3 protein: CASSISGGYDEKLFF. CDR3 DNA: TGTGCCAGTAGTATATCGGGGGGATACGATGAAAAACTGTTTTTT.

Concerning this clone: Relative to the germline gene, one junction end is altered; a read error may explain this. The chain combines TRBV7-9 with TRBJ1-6; D not resolved. The CDR3 is 12 residues long. Germline V gives CDR1 SEHNR, CDR2 FQNEAQ (reference sequence). CDR3 DNA: TGTTCCAGCAGGTCGGGTAATTCACCCCTCCACTTT. It is translated as CSSRSGNSPLHF.

A few counts support this clone. The chain recombines TRBV19 with TRBJ2-2; maybe TRBD1 (5 bases). Trimming left V 10 bases short and J 0 bases short, with 21 bases between. The CDR3 contains 17 residues. CDR1 is LNHDA, CDR2 SQIVND, per germline (reference sequence). The CDR3 sequence: CATPKLREGSNTGELFF. DNA of the CDR3: TGTGCCACCCCAAAACTCAGGGAAGGCTCGAACACCGGGGAGCTGTTTTTT.

As for this clone: Additional DNA sequences in this sample encode the identical CDR3. J is TRBJ2-7 and V is TRBV5-1, with TRBD1 matching 7 bases. The CDR3 is 15 residues long. Germline-derived CDR1 and CDR2 are SGHRS and YFSETQ. The junction had 8 bases not matched to a gene; V was cut back by 2 bases and J by 3 bases. For the CDR3, the DNA is TGCGCCAGCAGCTTTGGGCTGACAGGGCACTACGAGCAGTACTTC. It is translated as CASSFGLTGHYEQYF.

This sequence joins TRBV30 and TRBJ2-6; D not resolved. V lost 3 bases and J lost 2, with 5 bases in between. Per the germline V gene, CDR1 is GTSNPN and CDR2 is SVGIG (reference sequence). CDR3 length: 13 residues. The CDR3 DNA follows: TGTGCCTGGAGGGAGCCTGGGGCCAACGTCCTGACTTTC. It is translated as CAWREPGANVLTF.

The rearrangement links TRBV7-2 to TRBJ2-3; TRBD1 aligns across 7 bases. The CDR3 loop spans 15 amino acids. CDR1 is SGHTA and CDR2 is FQGNSA in the germline V gene. After removal of 5 bases from V and 3 bases from J, the junction contained 8 bases not matched to a gene. The CDR3 here is CASSHDRVSTDTQYF. The CDR3 nucleotides read TGTGCCAGCAGCCACGACAGGGTATCGACAGATACGCAGTATTTT.

CDR3 loop: CASSLEGRVTEQYF. DNA of the CDR3: TGTGCCAGCAGCTTAGAAGGCAGGGTAACAGAGCAGTACTTC. J is TRBJ2-7 and V is TRBV11-2; D is perhaps TRBD1 (5 bases). The CDR3 consists of 14 residues. The germline CDR1 and CDR2 sequences are SGHAT and FQNNGV. V lost 0 bases and J 7 bases, leaving 13 bases between the germline ends.

The rearrangement uses TRBV11-2 and TRBJ1-3; D gene unclear. The V and J ends lost 5 bases and 0 bases respectively, with 11 bases between them. CDR1 and CDR2 (germline): SGHAT, FQNNGV. This CDR3 has 15 residues. CDR3 coding DNA: TGTGCCAGCAGCCCCTTGCAGTACTCTGGAAACACCATATATTTT. This encodes CASSPLQYSGNTIYF.

The genes are TRBV1 and TRBJ2-7; the DNA was not used to check the table's D call, TRBD2. TRBV1 is a listed pseudogene. CDR3 length: 16 residues. DNA of the CDR3: TGCACCAGCACCCTACACGCTACTAGCGTTCCCTACGAGCAGTACTTC. Its translation is CTSTLHATSVPYEQYF.

The chain links TRBV28 to TRBJ2-2; 8 bases fit TRBD2. CDR1 MDHEN and CDR2 SYDVKM come from the germline V gene. V shed 5 bases and J 4 bases; nucleotides not matched to a gene: 6. This CDR3 has 15 amino acids. The CDR3 coding sequence is TGTGCCAGCAGTCGGGGGACTAGAGCCACCGGGGAGCTGTTTTTT. It specifies CASSRGTRATGELFF.

This sequence joins TRBV14 and TRBJ2-1; TRBD2 aligns across 7 bases. CDR1 is SGHDN, CDR2 FVKESK, per germline. Losses at the gene ends were 4 bases for V and 15 bases for J; bases not matched to a gene: 12. The CDR3 has 13 residues. The CDR3 coding sequence is TGTGCCAGCAGCCGCCAAGTGGCGGGAGTACCGTTCTTC. This gives the protein CASSRQVAGVPFF.

This clone appeared a few times. The rearrangement links TRBV27 to TRBJ1-2; 8 bases are shared with TRBD1. The V gene's germline CDR1 is MNHEY and CDR2 SMNVEV (reference sequence). Losses at the gene ends were 4 bases for V and 4 bases for J; bases not matched to a gene: 11. The CDR3 consists of 16 residues. CDR3 bases: TGTGCCAGCAGTTCATGGGCCTCAGGGGGCACCTATGGCTACACCTTC. It is translated as CASSSWASGGTYGYTF.

The chain recombines TRBV7-2 with TRBJ2-1; 11 nucleotides agree with TRBD2. V shed 0 bases and J 7 bases; nucleotides not matched to a gene: 5. The CDR3 has 16 residues. Germline V CDR1 and CDR2: SGHTA, FQGNSA. Here the CDR3 DNA reads TGTGCCAGCAGCTTAGCGCGCGCTAGCGGGAGGAATGAGCAGTTCTTC. Its translation is CASSLARASGRNEQFF.

This clone turned up a few times. The gene calls are TRBV9 and TRBJ1-5; D unresolved. Trimming pared 3 bases from V and 0 bases from J, leaving 10 bases between. Germline CDR1 and CDR2: SGDLS and YYNGEE. The CDR3 is 15 residues long. For the CDR3, the DNA is TGTGCCAGCAGCGCGGACTACTATAGCAATCAGCCCCAGCATTTT. Its protein product is CASSADYYSNQPQHF.